This entry concerns a single T cell receptor beta chain. The target antigen is unknown. These data come from a study of T cells expressing NK-cell markers. For the study at large: Underlying the TCR beta repertoires were sorted CD3+CD56+NKG2C+, CD3+CD56+NKG2C- and CD3+CD56-NKG2C+ T cells.

It was by 5'RACE template switching with UMIs that TCR beta cDNA was made. TCRdb derives one entry per CDR3 protein from the 5' RACE reads, leaving out DNA. This table holds roughly 350,000 distinct CDR3 sequences. Whole-study results and caveats: These clonotypes, the leaders elsewhere, also led the CD3+CD56-NKG2C+ fraction in several donors. No clear determination of HCMV specificity was made for expanded NKG2C+ T cell clones.

Sequencing was performed on blood T cells: a sorted CD56 or NKG2C T cell subset, CD4+ or CD8+ T cells, or bulk PBMC T cells (not recorded which). This clonotype originated in a man aged 18 to 69 in good health.

This CDR3 is CASSARSGTSYEQFF. The chain combines TRBV7-2 with TRBJ2-1; with no DNA, the TCRdb D assignment of TRBD2 cannot be verified. From germline, CDR1 is SGHTA and CDR2 FQGNSA. The CDR3 extends over 15 amino acids. Together with reference TRBV7-2 and TRBJ2-1, the CDR3 gives the full variable domain: GAGVSQSPSNKVTEKGKDVELRCDPISGHTALYWYRQSLGQGLEFLIYFQGNSAPDKSGLPSDRFSAERTGGSVSTLTIQRTQQEDSAVYLCASSARSGTSYEQFFGPGTRLTVL.